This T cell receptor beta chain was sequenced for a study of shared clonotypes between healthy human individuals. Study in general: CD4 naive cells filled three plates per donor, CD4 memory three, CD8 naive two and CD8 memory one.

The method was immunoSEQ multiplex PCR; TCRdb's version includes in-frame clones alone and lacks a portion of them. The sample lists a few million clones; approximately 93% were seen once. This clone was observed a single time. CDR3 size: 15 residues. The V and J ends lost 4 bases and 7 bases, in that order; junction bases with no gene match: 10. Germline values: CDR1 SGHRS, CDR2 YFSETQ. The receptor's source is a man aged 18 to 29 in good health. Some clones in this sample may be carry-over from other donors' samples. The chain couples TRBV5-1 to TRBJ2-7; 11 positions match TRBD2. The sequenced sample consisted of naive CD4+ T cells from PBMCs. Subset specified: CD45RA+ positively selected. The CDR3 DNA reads TGCGCCAGCAGCCCAATAGCGGGAGGGCCGGGGGAGCAGTACTTC. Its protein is CASSPIAGGPGEQYF. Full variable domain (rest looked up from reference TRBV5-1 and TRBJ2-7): KAGVTQTPRYLIKTRGQQVTLSCSPISGHRSVSWYQQTPGQGLQFLFEYFSETQRNKGNFPGRFSGRQFSNSRSEMNVSTLELGDSALYLCASSPIAGGPGEQYFGPGTRLTVT.